This T cell receptor beta chain stems from a study of PD-1 blockade in classical Hodgkin lymphoma. Whole-study results and caveats: Partial responders and progressors had significantly lower baseline TCR diversity.

Sequenced by immunoSEQ multiplex PCR; TCRdb stores in-frame clones only, minus some. The repertoire holds about 52,000 clones, with roughly 86% as singletons. This clone was recorded once. As yet, its antigen is unknown. Described time point: cycle 4 day 1 (C4D1), after five to seven weeks of nivolumab. Each patient experienced a relapse that followed autologous stem cell transplantation, and brentuximab vedotin exposure varied. The CDR3 loop spans 20 amino acids. Germline lookup yields CDR1 SGDLS and CDR2 YYNGEE. With 4 bases removed from V and 6 bases from J, the gap between germline ends came to 32 bases.

The material was peripheral blood mononuclear cells (PBMCs), obtained before the fourth cycle of nivolumab. This clonotype originated in a human donor with classical Hodgkin lymphoma. V gene TRBV9 combines with J gene TRBJ2-1; the D gene is possibly TRBD1 (11 bases). CDR3 protein: CASSKRTGGSLAGATNEQFF. The CDR3, as DNA: TGTGCCAGCAGCAAACGGACAGGGGGCTCTCTAGCGGGAGCAACCAATGAGCAGTTCTTC.